A selection of T cell receptor beta chains follows, all from one sample in a study of T cells in Graves' hyperthyroidism and ophthalmopathy. TCRdb reanalysed the multiplex PCR reads using MiXCR and keeps one entry per CDR3 protein. Found here are hundreds of thousands of distinct CDR3 sequences, 14% of them singletons; the top ten hold roughly 10%. The sequencing input was blood. The receptors were gathered from a woman aged 18-29 years with Graves' hyperthyroidism. Both conserved end residues are trimmed from each CDR3.

v_call: TRBV2; cdr3_aa: ASREGAGLKEAF
v_call: TRBV6-1; cdr3_aa: ASTISQGIISYEQY
v_call: TRBV28; cdr3_aa: ASRGGGSGGYEQY
v_call: TRBV12-3/TRBV12-4; cdr3_aa: ASSVNRGREETQY
v_call: TRBV6-1; cdr3_aa: ASSRGVGSEAF
v_call: TRBV5-1; cdr3_aa: ASSIRNPYNEQF
v_call: TRBV6-1; cdr3_aa: ASSLGAGGTYEQY
v_call: TRBV4-3; cdr3_aa: ASSQGVGDPEAF
v_call: TRBV6-6; cdr3_aa: ASSYSRTGSRGEQY
v_call: TRBV24-1; cdr3_aa: ATRDTYQETQY
v_call: TRBV27; cdr3_aa: ASSFGGGGSYEQY
v_call: TRBV9; cdr3_aa: ASSSRTSRLVNEQY
v_call: TRBV27; cdr3_aa: ASSSSGRLINEQF
v_call: TRBV10-3; cdr3_aa: AIRDALSEQY
v_call: TRBV6-2/TRBV6-3; cdr3_aa: ASSYSRLLNIQY
v_call: TRBV18; cdr3_aa: ASSPVVPETQY
v_call: TRBV20-1; cdr3_aa: SALRTSGAEQF
v_call: TRBV15; cdr3_aa: ATSSLVGGYEQY
v_call: TRBV5-1; cdr3_aa: ASSSAGLAGLDTGELF
v_call: TRBV7-8; cdr3_aa: ASRAGEETQY
v_call: TRBV29-1; cdr3_aa: SASSGVNTGELF
v_call: TRBV6-1; cdr3_aa: ASSGDASSYEQY
v_call: TRBV9; cdr3_aa: ASSATGMGTEAF
v_call: TRBV30; cdr3_aa: AWSVRDRTTNEKLF
v_call: TRBV5-1; cdr3_aa: ASSFGPSRSTDTQY
v_call: TRBV7-2; cdr3_aa: ASSFLSGPPYNEQF